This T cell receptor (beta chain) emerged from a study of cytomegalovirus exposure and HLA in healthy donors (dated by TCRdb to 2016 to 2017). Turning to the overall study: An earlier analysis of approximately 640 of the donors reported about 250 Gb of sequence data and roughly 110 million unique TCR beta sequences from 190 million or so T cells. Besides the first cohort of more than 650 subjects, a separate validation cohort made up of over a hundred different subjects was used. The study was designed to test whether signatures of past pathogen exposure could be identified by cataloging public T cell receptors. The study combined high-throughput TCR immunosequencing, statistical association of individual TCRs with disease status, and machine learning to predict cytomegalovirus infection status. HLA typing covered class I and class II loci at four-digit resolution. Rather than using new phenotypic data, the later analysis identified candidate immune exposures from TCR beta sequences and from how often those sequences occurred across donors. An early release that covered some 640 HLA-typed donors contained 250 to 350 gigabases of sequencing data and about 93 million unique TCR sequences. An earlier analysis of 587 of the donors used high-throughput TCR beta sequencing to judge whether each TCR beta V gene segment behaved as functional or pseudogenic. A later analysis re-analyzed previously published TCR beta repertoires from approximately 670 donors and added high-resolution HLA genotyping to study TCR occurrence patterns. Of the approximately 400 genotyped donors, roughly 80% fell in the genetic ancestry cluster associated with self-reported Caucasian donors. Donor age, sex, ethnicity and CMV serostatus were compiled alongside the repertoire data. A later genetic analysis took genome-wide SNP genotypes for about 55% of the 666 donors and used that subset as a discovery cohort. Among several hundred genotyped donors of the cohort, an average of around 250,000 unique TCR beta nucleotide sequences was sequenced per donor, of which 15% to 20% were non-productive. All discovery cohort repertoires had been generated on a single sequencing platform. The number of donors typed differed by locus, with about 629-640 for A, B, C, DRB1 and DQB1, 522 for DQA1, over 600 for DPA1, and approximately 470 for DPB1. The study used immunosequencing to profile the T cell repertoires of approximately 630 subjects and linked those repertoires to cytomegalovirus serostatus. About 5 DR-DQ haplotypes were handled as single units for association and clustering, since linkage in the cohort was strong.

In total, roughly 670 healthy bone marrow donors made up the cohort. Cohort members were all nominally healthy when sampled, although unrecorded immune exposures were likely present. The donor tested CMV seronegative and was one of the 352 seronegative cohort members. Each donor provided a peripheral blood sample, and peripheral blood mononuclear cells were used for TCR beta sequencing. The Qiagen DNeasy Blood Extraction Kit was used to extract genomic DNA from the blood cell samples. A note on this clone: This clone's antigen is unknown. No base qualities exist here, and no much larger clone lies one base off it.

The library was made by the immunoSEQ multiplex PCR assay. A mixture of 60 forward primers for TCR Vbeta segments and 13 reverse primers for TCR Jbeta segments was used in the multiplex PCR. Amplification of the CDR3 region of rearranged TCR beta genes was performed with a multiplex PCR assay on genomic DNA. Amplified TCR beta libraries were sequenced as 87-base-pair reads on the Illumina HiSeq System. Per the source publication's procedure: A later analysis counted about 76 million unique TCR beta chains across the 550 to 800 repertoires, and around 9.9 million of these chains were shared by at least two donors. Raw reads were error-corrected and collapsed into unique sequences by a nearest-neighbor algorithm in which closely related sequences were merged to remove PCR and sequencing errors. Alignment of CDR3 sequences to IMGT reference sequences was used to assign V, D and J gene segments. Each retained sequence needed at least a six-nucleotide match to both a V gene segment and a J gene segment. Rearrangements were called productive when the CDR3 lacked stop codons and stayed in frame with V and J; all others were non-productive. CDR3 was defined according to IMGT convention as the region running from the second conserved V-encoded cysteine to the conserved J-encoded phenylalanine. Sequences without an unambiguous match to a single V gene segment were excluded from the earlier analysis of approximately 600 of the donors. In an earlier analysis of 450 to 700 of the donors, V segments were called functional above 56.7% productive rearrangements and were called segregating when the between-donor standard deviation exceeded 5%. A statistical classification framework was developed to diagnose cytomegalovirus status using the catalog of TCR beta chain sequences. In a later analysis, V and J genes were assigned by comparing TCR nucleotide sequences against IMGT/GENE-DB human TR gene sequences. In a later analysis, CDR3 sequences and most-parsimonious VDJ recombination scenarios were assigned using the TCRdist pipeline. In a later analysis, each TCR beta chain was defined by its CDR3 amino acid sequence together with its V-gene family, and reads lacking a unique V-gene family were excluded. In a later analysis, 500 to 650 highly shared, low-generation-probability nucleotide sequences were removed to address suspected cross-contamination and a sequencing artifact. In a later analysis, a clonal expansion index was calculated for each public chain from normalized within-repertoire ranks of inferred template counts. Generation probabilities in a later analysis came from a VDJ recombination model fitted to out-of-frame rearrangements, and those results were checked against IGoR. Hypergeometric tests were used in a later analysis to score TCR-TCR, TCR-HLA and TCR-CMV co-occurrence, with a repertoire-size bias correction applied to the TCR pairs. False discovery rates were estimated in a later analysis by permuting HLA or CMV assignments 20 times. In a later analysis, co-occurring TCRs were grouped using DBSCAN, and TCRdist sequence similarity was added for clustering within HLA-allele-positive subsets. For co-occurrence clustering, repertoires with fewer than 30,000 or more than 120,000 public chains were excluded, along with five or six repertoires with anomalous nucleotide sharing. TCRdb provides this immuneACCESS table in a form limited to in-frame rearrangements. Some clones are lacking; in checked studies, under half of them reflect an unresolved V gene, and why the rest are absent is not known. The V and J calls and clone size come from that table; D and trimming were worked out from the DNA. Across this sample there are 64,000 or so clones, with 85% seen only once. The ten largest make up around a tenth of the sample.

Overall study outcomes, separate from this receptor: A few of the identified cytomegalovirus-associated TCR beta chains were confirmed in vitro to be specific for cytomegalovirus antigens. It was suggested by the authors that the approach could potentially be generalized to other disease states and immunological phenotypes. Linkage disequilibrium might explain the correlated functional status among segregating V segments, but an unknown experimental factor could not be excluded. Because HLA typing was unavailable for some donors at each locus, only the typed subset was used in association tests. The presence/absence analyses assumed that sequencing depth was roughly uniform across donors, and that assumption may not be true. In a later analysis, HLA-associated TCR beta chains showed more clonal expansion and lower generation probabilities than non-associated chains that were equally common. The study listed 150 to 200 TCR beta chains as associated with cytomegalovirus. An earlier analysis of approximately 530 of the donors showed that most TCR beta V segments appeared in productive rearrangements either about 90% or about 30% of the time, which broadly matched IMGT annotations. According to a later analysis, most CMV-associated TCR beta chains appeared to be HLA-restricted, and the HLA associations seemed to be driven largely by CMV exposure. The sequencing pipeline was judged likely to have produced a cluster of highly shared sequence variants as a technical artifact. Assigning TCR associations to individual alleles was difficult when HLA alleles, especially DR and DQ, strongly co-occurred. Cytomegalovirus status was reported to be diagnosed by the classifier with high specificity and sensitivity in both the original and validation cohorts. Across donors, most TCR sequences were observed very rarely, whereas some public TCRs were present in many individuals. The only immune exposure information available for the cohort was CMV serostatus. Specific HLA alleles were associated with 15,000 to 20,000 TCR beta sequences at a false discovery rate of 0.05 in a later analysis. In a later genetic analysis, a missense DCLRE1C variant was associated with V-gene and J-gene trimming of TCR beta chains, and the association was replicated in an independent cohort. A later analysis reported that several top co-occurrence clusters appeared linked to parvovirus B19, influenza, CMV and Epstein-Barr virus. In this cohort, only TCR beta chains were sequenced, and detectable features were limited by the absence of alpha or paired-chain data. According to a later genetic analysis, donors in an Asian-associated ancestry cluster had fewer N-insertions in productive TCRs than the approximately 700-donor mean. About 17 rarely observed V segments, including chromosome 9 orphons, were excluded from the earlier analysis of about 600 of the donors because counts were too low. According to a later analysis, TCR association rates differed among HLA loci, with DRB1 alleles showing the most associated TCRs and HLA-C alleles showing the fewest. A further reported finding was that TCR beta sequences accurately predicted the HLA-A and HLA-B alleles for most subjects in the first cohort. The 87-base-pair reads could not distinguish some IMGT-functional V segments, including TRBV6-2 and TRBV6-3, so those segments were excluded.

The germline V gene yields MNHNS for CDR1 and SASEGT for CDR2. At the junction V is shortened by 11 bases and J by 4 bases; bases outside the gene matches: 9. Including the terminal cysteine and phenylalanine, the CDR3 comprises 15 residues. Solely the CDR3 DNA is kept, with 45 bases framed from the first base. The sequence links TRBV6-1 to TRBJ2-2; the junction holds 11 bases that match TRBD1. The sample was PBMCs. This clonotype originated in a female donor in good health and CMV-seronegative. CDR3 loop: CAGRTGGVSTGELFF. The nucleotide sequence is TGTGCCGGAAGGACAGGGGGCGTGAGCACCGGGGAGCTGTTTTTT.